This record covers a single T cell receptor beta chain. This entry belongs to a study of blood T cell repertoires in COVID-19. TCRdb keeps only in-frame clones here, not all; method: immunoSEQ multiplex PCR. The sample contains 150,000 to 200,000 clones, just under 90% of which appear only once. V was trimmed by 8 bases and J by 4 bases, leaving 23 bases between them. The V gene's germline CDR1 is MDHEN and CDR2 SYDVKM. This CDR3 contains 16 residues. The TCR comes from a woman in her sixties or seventies with COVID-19, enrolled during active disease. This sequence joins TRBV28 and TRBJ1-1; tentatively, D is TRBD1 (6 bases). Material: peripheral blood. The CDR3 loop reads CASCFRGRGSVTEAFF. CDR3 DNA: TGTGCCAGCTGCTTCAGGGGTCGAGGGTCGGTCACTGAAGCTTTCTTT.